This T cell receptor beta chain was recovered during a study of T cell responses to AZD1222 COVID-19 vaccine. Study observations and caveats: Repertoires were sampled only after the peak T cell response. The study found Spike-specific TCR breadth and depth rose after two AZD1222 doses. Seropositive AZD1222 recipients at baseline numbered only five or six. The study reported that nearly half of spike-specific TCRs target unmutated variant regions.

CDR1 LGHNA and CDR2 YSLEER come from the germline V gene. Germline trimming cut 6 bases from V and 1 base from J; bases unmatched to any gene: 12. This CDR3 has 18 residues. Notes on this clone: Its antigen is not known.

Assay used: immunoSEQ multiplex PCR; TCRdb lists only in-frame clones, some missing. The sample holds 70,000 to 95,000 clones, roughly 86% seen once. Sequences were derived from peripheral blood, sampled 28 days after the second AZD1222 dose. The TCR comes from an adult who received the AZD1222 COVID-19 vaccine. The V gene is TRBV4-3, the J gene TRBJ2-3, with 11 bases identical to TRBD2. The CDR3 region is CASSKKMGLAEGTDTQYF. CDR3 nucleotides: TGCGCCAGCAGTAAAAAAATGGGACTAGCGGAGGGCACAGATACGCAGTATTTT.